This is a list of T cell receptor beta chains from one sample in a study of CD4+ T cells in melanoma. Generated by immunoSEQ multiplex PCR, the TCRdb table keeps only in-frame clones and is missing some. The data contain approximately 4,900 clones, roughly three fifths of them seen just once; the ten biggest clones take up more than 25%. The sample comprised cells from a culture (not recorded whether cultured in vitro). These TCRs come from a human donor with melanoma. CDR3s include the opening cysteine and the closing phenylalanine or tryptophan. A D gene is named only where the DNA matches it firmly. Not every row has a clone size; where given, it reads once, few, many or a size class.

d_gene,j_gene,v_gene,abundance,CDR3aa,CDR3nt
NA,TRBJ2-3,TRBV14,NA,CASSPLTGPSTDTQYF,TGTGCCAGCAGCCCCCTAACAGGGCCTAGCACAGATACGCAGTATTTT
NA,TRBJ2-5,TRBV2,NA,CASSYLRGGETQYF,TGTGCCAGCAGTTACCTTAGAGGCGGGGAGACCCAGTACTTC
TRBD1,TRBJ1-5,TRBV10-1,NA,CASKESGTGKGSNQPQHF,TGCGCCAGCAAAGAAAGTGGGACAGGGAAAGGGAGCAATCAGCCCCAGCATTTT
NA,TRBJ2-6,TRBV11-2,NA,CATSSGANVLTF,TGTGCCACCTCATCTGGGGCCAACGTCCTGACTTTC
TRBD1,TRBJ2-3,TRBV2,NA,CASRDRVSADTQYF,TGTGCCAGCCGGGACAGGGTAAGCGCAGATACGCAGTATTTT
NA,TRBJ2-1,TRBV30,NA,CAWDGGPYNEQFF,TGTGCCTGGGACGGGGGGCCATACAATGAGCAGTTCTTC
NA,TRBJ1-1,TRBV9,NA,CASSVGAGTEAFF,TGTGCCAGCAGCGTAGGTGCGGGGACTGAAGCTTTCTTT
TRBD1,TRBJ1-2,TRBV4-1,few,CASRRTGRLQGGGYTF,TGCGCCAGCCGCCGGACAGGGAGGCTTCAAGGTGGTGGCTACACCTTC
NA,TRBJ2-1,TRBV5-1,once,CASMGGDEQFF,TGCGCCAGCATGGGCGGCGATGAGCAGTTCTTC
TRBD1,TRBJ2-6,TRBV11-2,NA,CASSSFGTGFSGANVLTF,TGTGCCAGCAGCTCGTTCGGGACAGGCTTCTCTGGGGCCAACGTCCTGACTTTC
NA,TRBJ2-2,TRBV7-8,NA,CASTGHRTTGELFF,TGTGCCAGCACCGGACACAGAACGACCGGGGAGCTGTTTTTT
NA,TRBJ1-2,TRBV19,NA,CASNLQGTGGYGYTF,TGTGCCAGTAATCTACAGGGAACGGGCGGCTATGGCTACACCTTC